The clone carrying this T cell receptor beta chain qualifies as medium-sized. TCRdb re-called the 5' RACE reads through MiXCR, storing one row per CDR3 protein. Altogether some 6,800 distinct CDR3 sequences are present, 58% being singletons, with the ten largest covering about 2.5%. The data are from a study of T-cell memory formation after mild COVID-19. The germline V gene has CDR1 LNHDA and CDR2 SQIVND (reference sequence). Trimming removed 5 bases from V and 3 bases from J; junction bases left unmatched: 5. This CDR3 comprises 15 residues. What was sequenced was PBMCs or a T cell subset sorted from them (not recorded which). V usage is TRBV19 and J usage is TRBJ2-2; 8 nucleotides align to TRBD1. This sequence was found in an adult who had mild COVID-19 (a few samples of this study predate the infection). Cell type and time point are not known. The CDR3 coding sequence is TGTGCCAGTAGTTTAGGACAGGGAGACACCGGGGAGCTGTTTTTT. This encodes CASSLGQGDTGELFF.